The rows below give T cell receptor beta chains drawn from one sample of a study of T-cell memory formation after mild COVID-19. MiXCR, run by TCRdb on the 5' RACE reads, gives a single entry per CDR3 protein. The sample shows a few hundred thousand distinct CDR3 sequences, about 17% of them seen only once. The sequenced sample consisted of PBMCs or a T cell subset sorted from them (not recorded which). These TCRs come from a man younger than 35 who had mild COVID-19 (a few samples of this study predate the infection). Cell type and time point are not known. CDR3s include the opening cysteine and the closing phenylalanine or tryptophan. A D gene is named only where the DNA matches it firmly. Clone size is shown for a subset of rows, as once, few, many or a class of expanded clone.

size	V	D	J	CDR3	DNA
few	TRBV6-2/TRBV6-3	TRBD2	TRBJ2-5	CARPAGSQETQYF	TGTGCCAGACCAGCGGGGTCACAAGAGACCCAGTACTTC
few	TRBV11-2	.	TRBJ2-1	CASSLGQGLWEQFF	TGTGCCAGCAGCTTAGGGCAGGGTCTATGGGAGCAGTTCTTC
.	TRBV13	.	TRBJ2-3	CASSLVASDTQYF	TGTGCCAGCAGCTTAGTTGCCTCAGATACGCAGTATTTT
.	TRBV10-3	.	TRBJ2-3	CAIGLDSYTDTQYF	TGTGCCATCGGTCTCGACAGTTACACAGATACGCAGTATTTT
few	TRBV12-3/TRBV12-4	.	TRBJ1-5	CASSFDRPNQPQHF	TGTGCCAGCAGCTTCGACAGACCCAATCAGCCCCAGCATTTT
.	TRBV4-1	.	TRBJ2-3	CASSQVAEADTQYF	TGCGCCAGCAGCCAAGTCGCAGAGGCAGATACGCAGTATTTT
few	TRBV28	TRBD1	TRBJ1-2	CASSFNPRDRDGNYGYTF	TGTGCCAGCAGTTTTAACCCGAGGGACAGGGATGGGAATTATGGCTACACCTTC
many	TRBV9	.	TRBJ2-1	CASSVEEGPYNEQFF	TGTGCCAGCAGCGTAGAGGAGGGGCCCTACAATGAGCAGTTCTTC
.	TRBV7-9	.	TRBJ1-1	CASSLVWGVTEAFF	TGTGCCAGCAGCTTAGTTTGGGGTGTCACTGAAGCTTTCTTT
few	TRBV11-3	TRBD1	TRBJ2-1	CASSLEGTGYNEQFF	TGTGCCAGCAGCTTAGAGGGGACAGGCTACAATGAGCAGTTCTTC
few	TRBV19	.	TRBJ2-7	CACRVNGASYEQYF	TGTGCCTGCAGAGTCAACGGGGCATCCTACGAGCAGTACTTC
.	TRBV5-1	.	TRBJ2-7	CASSSSGPTSSYEQYF	TGCGCCAGCAGCTCAAGCGGGCCTACGAGCTCCTACGAGCAGTACTTC
few	TRBV7-2	.	TRBJ2-1	CASSFLGLGNEQFF	TGTGCCAGCAGCTTCCTGGGCCTGGGGAATGAGCAGTTCTTC
.	TRBV7-2	.	TRBJ2-5	CASSLERQIQETQYF	TGTGCCAGCAGCTTAGAGCGGCAGATCCAAGAGACCCAGTACTTC
.	TRBV20-1	.	TRBJ1-2	CSARDASSGGYTF	TGCAGTGCTAGAGATGCATCCTCCGGTGGCTACACCTTC
few	TRBV5-1	TRBD1	TRBJ1-1	CASSTDRVVDATEAFF	TGCGCCAGCAGCACGGACAGGGTGGTCGACGCGACTGAAGCTTTCTTT
few	TRBV6-5	.	TRBJ1-2	CASSYGGFYGYTF	TGTGCCAGCAGTTACGGGGGATTCTATGGCTACACCTTC
few	TRBV24-1	.	TRBJ1-4	CATPAGIEGRNEKLFF	TGTGCCACCCCGGCGGGTATCGAGGGCCGTAATGAAAAACTGTTTTTT
few	TRBV9	.	TRBJ2-5	CASSVGNSGFQETQYF	TGTGCCAGCAGCGTAGGAAACAGCGGGTTCCAAGAGACCCAGTACTTC
.	TRBV20-1	.	TRBJ1-3	CSARIQGNSGNTIYF	TGCAGTGCCAGAATTCAGGGTAACTCTGGAAACACCATATATTTT
few	TRBV7-3	.	TRBJ1-5	CASSPGGGEPQHF	TGTGCCAGCAGCCCCGGCGGGGGGGAGCCCCAGCATTTT
.	TRBV11-2	TRBD2	TRBJ2-5	CASSPQRGGLKTQYF	TGTGCCAGCAGCCCCCAGCGGGGGGGCCTAAAGACCCAGTACTTC
.	TRBV4-2	TRBD2	TRBJ2-5	CASSLNGGQETQYF	TGTGCCAGCAGCCTTAACGGGGGGCAAGAGACCCAGTACTTC
few	TRBV20-1	.	TRBJ2-6	CSASRQNSGANVLTF	TGCAGTGCTAGTAGGCAGAACTCTGGGGCCAACGTCCTGACTTTC
.	TRBV28	.	TRBJ2-1	CASSTNRGGSNEQFF	TGTGCCAGCAGTACAAACAGGGGGGGTAGCAATGAGCAGTTCTTC
few	TRBV5-1	TRBD2	TRBJ2-3	CASSFQRGDTQYF	TGCGCCAGCAGCTTTCAGCGGGGGGATACGCAGTATTTT
.	TRBV5-1	.	TRBJ2-7	CASSLRGGHEQYF	TGCGCCAGCAGCTTGAGGGGGGGGCACGAGCAGTACTTC
.	TRBV20-1	.	TRBJ2-1	CSARKGLLLNEQFF	TGCAGTGCTAGAAAGGGACTCCTTCTCAATGAGCAGTTCTTC
.	TRBV7-9	.	TRBJ2-4	CASSPTFSESSIQYF	TGTGCCAGCAGCCCCACTTTTAGCGAGTCCAGCATTCAGTACTTC
.	TRBV5-1	TRBD1	TRBJ1-1	CASSSGQVPTEAFF	TGCGCCAGCAGCTCTGGACAGGTCCCAACTGAAGCTTTCTTT
.	TRBV4-2	TRBD2	TRBJ2-1	CASSQTPQTSGSYNEQFF	TGTGCCAGCAGCCAAACCCCTCAAACTAGCGGCTCCTACAATGAGCAGTTCTTC